Shown below are 20 T cell receptor beta chains from a single sample sequenced in a study of radiation and T cells in renal cell carcinoma. Sample time point: blood 4 weeks post-SBRT, at nephrectomy. The treatment denotes: 15 Gy SBRT to primary tumor, nephrectomy 4 weeks later. Clones were read by immunoSEQ multiplex PCR, and TCRdb kept only the in-frame ones, dropping some. The sample yields 150,000 or so clones, approximately 90% seen once. Sequenced here: blood, sampled from a patient whose treatment included radiotherapy and nephrectomy. Every receptor here comes from a woman aged 45 to 65 with renal cell carcinoma.

This chain uses TRBV6-1 with TRBJ2-5, with 9 nucleotides matching TRBD1. Per the germline V gene, CDR1 is MNHNS and CDR2 is SASEGT. With 5 bases clipped from V and 4 bases from J, the junction kept 5 bases outside the gene matches. This CDR3 contains 14 residues. Here the CDR3 reads CASSNRGRGETQYF. The CDR3 region has the DNA TGTGCCAGCAGTAACAGGGGGCGGGGAGAGACCCAGTACTTC.

A word on this clone: Different DNA sequences within this sample yield the same CDR3. V is TRBV25-1 and J is TRBJ2-3; possibly TRBD2 for D (5 bases). The CDR3 spans 15 residues. Trimming shortened V by 2 bases and J by 0 bases, and 9 bases separated the two germline ends. Per the germline V gene, CDR1 is MGHDK and CDR2 is SYGVNS. The CDR3 DNA reads TGTGCCAGCAGTGAAACCGGGGAGAGCACAGATACGCAGTATTTT. This gives the protein CASSETGESTDTQYF.

This chain connects TRBV4-1 to TRBJ2-5, with D perhaps matching TRBD2 (6 bases). The CDR3 consists of 16 residues. The V end was cut by 2 bases, the J end by 4 bases, with 17 bases between. The germline V gene has CDR1 MGHRA and CDR2 YSYEKL. The CDR3 region has the DNA TGCGCCAGCAGCCAAAACGCACGGAGGGCCGGAGAGACCCAGTACTTC. Its protein product is CASSQNARRAGETQYF.

The genes are TRBV6-5 and TRBJ1-6, with 8 bases fitting TRBD1. V lost 0 bases to trimming and J lost 10 bases; unmatched junction nucleotides: 5. This CDR3 is 15 amino acids long. Per the germline V gene, CDR1 is MNHEY and CDR2 is SVGAGI. In DNA, the CDR3 is TGTGCCAGCAGTTACTCCGACAGGGGAGGGTCACCCCTCCACTTT. This encodes CASSYSDRGGSPLHF.

The J gene is TRBJ2-1, the V gene TRBV6-1; no clear D. This CDR3 comprises 15 residues. Germline values: CDR1 MNHNS, CDR2 SASEGT. V was trimmed by 2 bases and J by 5 bases, leaving 13 bases between them. The CDR3 sequence: CASSEHPPPNNEQFF. As DNA, the CDR3 is TGTGCCAGCAGTGAACACCCTCCCCCTAACAATGAGCAGTTCTTC.

V is TRBV4-2 and J is TRBJ1-2; D perhaps matches TRBD1 (6 bases). Germline loops: CDR1 LGHNA, CDR2 YNFKEQ. CDR3 length: 17 residues. The V and J ends lost 0 bases and 4 bases respectively, with 18 bases between them. CDR3 nucleotide sequence: TGTGCCAGCAGCCAAGAACCCTCTGTCGCAGGGGTCTATGGCTACACCTTC. It encodes CASSQEPSVAGVYGYTF.

CDR3 region: CASSTKETQYF. As DNA, the CDR3 is TGTGCCAGCAGCACGAAAGAGACCCAGTACTTC. The chain has TRBV5-5 and TRBJ2-5; no clear D. The CDR3 consists of 11 residues. Trimming took off 4 bases at V and 3 bases at J, with 4 bases between the two ends. CDR1 is SGHKS, CDR2 YYEKEE, per germline (reference sequence).

The chain is built from TRBV28 and TRBJ1-2; 10 bases map to TRBD1. This CDR3 contains 15 residues. The trim removed 5 bases at V and 8 bases at J, leaving 11 bases unmatched. The V gene's germline CDR1 is MDHEN and CDR2 SYDVKM. CDR3 in DNA: TGTGCCAGCAGTCCACGACAGGGGGCAGTGGGGGGCTACACCTTC. It specifies CASSPRQGAVGGYTF.

The chain combines TRBV4-3 with TRBJ1-6; D unclear. V was pared by 2 bases and J by 0 bases, with 5 bases between. The germline V gene has CDR1 LGHNA and CDR2 YSLEER. The CDR3 has 15 residues. Written as DNA, the CDR3 is TGCGCCAGCAGCCAACAGAGCTCCTATAATTCACCCCTCCACTTT. Translating gives CASSQQSSYNSPLHF.

The V gene is TRBV18, the J gene TRBJ2-5; 7 positions agree with TRBD1. V lost 1 base, J lost 5 bases, and 4 bases stayed unmatched. CDR1 KGHSH and CDR2 LQKENI come from the germline V gene. CDR3 length: 14 residues. This CDR3 reads CASSPQQGTETQYF. Here the CDR3 DNA reads TGTGCCAGCTCACCACAACAGGGGACGGAGACCCAGTACTTC.

This clone was observed once. The chain couples TRBV30 to TRBJ2-3; D not certain. The CDR3 loop spans 12 amino acids. Between the trimmed V and J ends, which lost 5 bases and 0 bases, there was a span of 6 bases. Germline V CDR1 and CDR2: GTSNPN, SVGIG (reference sequence). CDR3 loop: CAWGQSTDTQYF. The DNA for the CDR3 is TGTGCCTGGGGGCAGAGCACAGATACGCAGTATTTT.

V usage is TRBV2 and J usage is TRBJ1-6; tentatively, D is TRBD1 (5 bases). The CDR3 loop spans 14 amino acids. The ends were cut back, 6 bases at V and 2 bases at J, with 8 bases in the middle. The germline gives CDR1 SNHLY, CDR2 FYNNEI. CDR3 DNA: TGTGCCAGCAGGTGGGGGGCCTATAATTCACCCCTCCACTTT. It encodes CASRWGAYNSPLHF.

The chain combines TRBV7-2 with TRBJ2-7; no clear D. This CDR3 has 12 residues. The germline CDR1 and CDR2 sequences are SGHTA and FQGNSA. The germline V and J ends were trimmed by 6 bases and 3 bases, with 9 bases remaining between them. The CDR3: CASSGNHYEQYF. CDR3 nucleotides: TGTGCCAGCAGTGGGAACCACTACGAGCAGTACTTC.

The V call is TRBV2, the J call TRBJ1-5, with TRBD1 as a possible D gene (6 bases). This CDR3 has 16 amino acids. Germline CDR1 SNHLY, CDR2 FYNNEI. The germline V and J ends were trimmed by 5 bases and 1 base, with 15 bases remaining between them. The CDR3 DNA follows: TGTGCCAGCAGTACCGCCGGGACACACAGCAATCAGCCCCAGCATTTT. Protein sequence: CASSTAGTHSNQPQHF.

The chain combines TRBV7-2 with TRBJ2-5; TRBD2 is a possible D gene (5 bases). Germline V gives CDR1 SGHTA, CDR2 FQGNSA. The CDR3 is 14 amino acids. Trimming pared 0 bases from V and 5 bases from J, leaving 10 bases between. The CDR3 DNA sequence: TGTGCCAGCAGCTTAGCGCTGAGGGAGGAGACCCAGTACTTC. It yields the protein CASSLALREETQYF.

The count of this clone is one. The chain joins TRBV20-1 to TRBJ1-2; D is undetermined. The CDR3 sequence is 10 residues long. V lost 0 bases, J lost 8 bases, and 4 bases lay in between. CDR1 and CDR2 (germline): DFQATT, SNEGSKA (reference sequence). CDR3 coding DNA: TGCAGTGCTAGAGATCAGGGCTACACCTTC. The encoded protein is CSARDQGYTF.

The chain carries TRBV19 and TRBJ2-7, with 12 bases fitting TRBD1. This CDR3 comprises 13 residues. V shed 5 bases and J 7 bases; nucleotides not matched to a gene: 3. The V gene's germline CDR1 is LNHDA and CDR2 SQIVND (reference sequence). CDR3 sequence: CASSGTGGLEQYF. The DNA of the CDR3 is TGTGCCAGTAGTGGGACAGGGGGCCTAGAGCAGTACTTC.

This chain links TRBV19 with TRBJ1-1, with D uncertain. Germline CDR1 is LNHDA and CDR2 is SQIVND (reference sequence). With 4 bases removed from V and 3 bases from J, the gap between germline ends came to 12 bases. This CDR3 has 14 residues. CDR3 loop: CASSTPGAYTEAFF. As DNA, the CDR3 is TGTGCCAGTAGTACCCCGGGAGCTTACACTGAAGCTTTCTTT.

The V gene is TRBV15, the J gene TRBJ1-2; D perhaps matches TRBD1 (5 bases). This CDR3 spans 13 amino acids. Germline V gene data show CDR1 as LNHNV and CDR2 as YYDKDF (reference sequence). Between the trimmed V and J ends, which lost 1 base and 7 bases, there was a span of 10 bases. The CDR3 reads CATSRGQGGGYTF. For the CDR3, the DNA is TGTGCCACCAGCAGAGGGCAGGGAGGTGGCTACACCTTC.

J is TRBJ1-1 and V is TRBV7-9; D is unclear. Deletions cut 4 bases from V and 5 bases from J, with 8 bases between. Germline CDR1 is SEHNR and CDR2 is FQNEAQ (reference sequence). The CDR3 length is 12 residues. The CDR3 sequence is CASSSRVTEAFF. CDR3 coding DNA: TGTGCCAGCAGCTCGAGGGTGACTGAAGCTTTCTTT.